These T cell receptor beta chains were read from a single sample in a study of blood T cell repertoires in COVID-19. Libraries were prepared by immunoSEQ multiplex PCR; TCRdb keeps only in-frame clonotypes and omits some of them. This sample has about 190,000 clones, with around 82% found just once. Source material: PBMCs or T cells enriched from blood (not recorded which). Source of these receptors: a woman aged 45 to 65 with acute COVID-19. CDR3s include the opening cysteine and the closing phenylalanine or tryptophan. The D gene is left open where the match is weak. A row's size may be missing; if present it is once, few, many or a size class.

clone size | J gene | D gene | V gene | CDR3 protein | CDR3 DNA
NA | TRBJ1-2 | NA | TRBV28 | CASSPGGGRNYGYTF | TGTGCCAGCAGCCCTGGGGGGGGGAGGAACTATGGCTACACCTTC
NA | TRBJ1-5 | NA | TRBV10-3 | CAISGGLDQPQHF | TGTGCCATCAGTGGGGGACTGGATCAGCCCCAGCATTTT
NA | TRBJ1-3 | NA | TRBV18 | CASSPAPGTGNTIYF | TGTGCCAGCTCACCTGCCCCAGGCACTGGAAACACCATATATTTT
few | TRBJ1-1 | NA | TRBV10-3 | CAISGRKLNTEAFF | TGTGCCATCAGTGGTAGAAAGCTGAACACTGAAGCTTTCTTT
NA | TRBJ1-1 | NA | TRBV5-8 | CASTADTNTEAFF | TGTGCCAGCACTGCGGACACCAACACTGAAGCTTTCTTT
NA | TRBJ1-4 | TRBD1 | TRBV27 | CASSGRDSNEKLFF | TGTGCCAGCAGTGGGCGGGACAGCAACGAAAAACTGTTTTTT
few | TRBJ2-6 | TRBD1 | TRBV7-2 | CASSPQYGTGYSGANVLTF | TGTGCCAGCAGCCCCCAATATGGGACAGGGTACTCTGGGGCCAACGTCCTGACTTTC
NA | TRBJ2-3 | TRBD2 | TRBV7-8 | CASSLSGGRGDTQYF | TGTGCCAGCAGCTTAAGCGGGGGGCGGGGAGATACGCAGTATTTT
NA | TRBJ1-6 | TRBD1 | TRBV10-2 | CASTWDRGGSPLHF | TGCGCCAGCACTTGGGACAGGGGAGGGTCACCCCTCCACTTT
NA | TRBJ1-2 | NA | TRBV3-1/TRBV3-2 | CASGGLNYGYTF | TGTGCCAGCGGGGGACTGAACTATGGCTACACCTTC
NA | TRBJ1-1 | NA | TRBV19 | CASSIQGTNTEAFF | TGTGCCAGTAGTATACAGGGCACGAACACTGAAGCTTTCTTT
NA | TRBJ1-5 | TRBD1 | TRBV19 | CASRNRQGGSQPQHF | TGTGCCAGTAGAAACCGACAGGGAGGTTCCCAGCCCCAGCATTTT
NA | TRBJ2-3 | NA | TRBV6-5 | CASTRTGVTDTQYF | TGTGCCAGCACCAGGACGGGAGTCACAGATACGCAGTATTTT
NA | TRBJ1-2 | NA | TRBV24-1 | CATSPGSGGYTF | TGTGCCACCAGTCCCGGGTCGGGTGGCTACACCTTC
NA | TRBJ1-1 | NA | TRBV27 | CASSLWGDTEAFF | TGTGCCAGCAGTTTATGGGGGGACACTGAAGCTTTCTTT
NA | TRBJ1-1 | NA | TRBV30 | CAWSAGNTEAFF | TGTGCCTGGAGTGCAGGGAACACTGAAGCTTTCTTT
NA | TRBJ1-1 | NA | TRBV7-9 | CASSLGGGFGTEAFF | TGTGCCAGCAGCTTAGGCGGGGGTTTCGGCACTGAAGCTTTCTTT
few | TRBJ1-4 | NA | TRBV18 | CASSPPSGEKLFF | TGTGCCAGCTCACCACCGTCGGGGGAAAAACTGTTTTTT
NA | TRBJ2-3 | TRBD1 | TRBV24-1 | CATSRQGMGTDTQYF | TGTGCCACCAGTCGACAGGGGATGGGCACAGATACGCAGTATTTT
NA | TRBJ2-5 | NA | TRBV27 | CASSSRGPKETQYF | TGTGCCAGCAGTTCCCGGGGTCCAAAAGAGACCCAGTACTTC
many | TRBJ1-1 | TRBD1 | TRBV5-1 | CASNPGQGGTEAFF | TGCGCCAGCAACCCGGGACAGGGTGGGACTGAAGCTTTCTTT
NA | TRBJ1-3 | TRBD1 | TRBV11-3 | CASSHGQGRGTGNTIYF | TGTGCCAGCAGCCATGGACAGGGCCGGGGTACTGGAAACACCATATATTTT
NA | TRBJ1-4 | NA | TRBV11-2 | CASSLLAHNEKLFF | TGTGCCAGCAGCTTACTGGCCCATAATGAAAAACTGTTTTTT
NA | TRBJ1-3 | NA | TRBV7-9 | CASSLQLLSGNTIYF | TGTGCCAGCAGCCTTCAACTTCTCTCTGGAAACACCATATATTTT
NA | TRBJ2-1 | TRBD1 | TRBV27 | CASSDRGYHNEQFF | TGTGCCAGCAGTGACAGGGGTTATCACAATGAGCAGTTCTTC
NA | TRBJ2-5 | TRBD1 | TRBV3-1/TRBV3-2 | CASTTGGQKETQYF | TGTGCCAGCACCACAGGGGGACAGAAAGAGACCCAGTACTTC
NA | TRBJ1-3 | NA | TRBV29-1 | CSVDTEGGNTIYF | TGCAGCGTCGACACCGAGGGAGGAAACACCATATATTTT
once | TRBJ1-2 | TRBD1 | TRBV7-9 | CASDQGARAYGYTF | TGTGCCAGTGATCAGGGGGCGCGGGCCTATGGCTACACCTTC
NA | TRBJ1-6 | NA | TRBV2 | CASLTQANNSPLHF | TGTGCCAGCCTTACACAGGCCAACAATTCACCCCTCCACTTT
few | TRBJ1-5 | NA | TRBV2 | CASSEGTVRNQPQHF | TGTGCCAGCAGTGAAGGGACAGTCCGCAATCAGCCCCAGCATTTT
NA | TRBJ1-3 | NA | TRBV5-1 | CASSLAPGSGNTIYF | TGCGCCAGCAGCTTGGCCCCAGGGTCTGGAAACACCATATATTTT
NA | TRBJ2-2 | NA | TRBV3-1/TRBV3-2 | CASSQDLMGRSTGELFF | TGTGCCAGCAGCCAAGATCTTATGGGGCGGAGCACCGGGGAGCTGTTTTTT
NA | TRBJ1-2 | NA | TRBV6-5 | CATSTGVIGYTF | TGTGCCACCTCGACAGGCGTAATCGGCTACACCTTC
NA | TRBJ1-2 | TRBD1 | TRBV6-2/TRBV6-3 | CASSLGTEYGYTF | TGTGCCAGCAGCCTGGGGACAGAATATGGCTACACCTTC
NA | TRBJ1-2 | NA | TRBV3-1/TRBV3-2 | CASSINRVGGYTF | TGTGCCAGCAGCATAAACAGGGTGGGAGGCTACACCTTC
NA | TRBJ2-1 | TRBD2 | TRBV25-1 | CASSPGTSGRRVF | TGTGCCAGCAGTCCAGGGACTAGCGGGAGGCGAGTCTTC